These 5 T cell receptor beta chains share one sample of origin, sequenced in a study of radiotherapy plus CTLA-4 blockade in lung cancer. Clones were read by immunoSEQ multiplex PCR, and TCRdb kept only the in-frame ones, dropping some. Found here are approximately 28,000 clones, around 85% of them singletons; the top ten hold roughly 7.2%. The specimen was peripheral blood, collected from a patient treated with radiotherapy plus ipilimumab. These receptor sequences come from a human donor with non-small cell lung cancer who had stable disease on radiotherapy plus ipilimumab.

A note on this clone: The junction and the germline gene differ at one end; a read error may be behind it. The CDR3: CASRAGGGF. In DNA form, the CDR3 reads TGTGCCAGCAGGGCCGGGGGGGGATTT. J is TRBJ1-5 and V is TRBV3-1 (or the pseudogene TRBV3-2); D may be TRBD1 (5 bases). The CDR3 has 9 amino acids. Germline CDR1 LGHDT, CDR2 YNNKEL (reference sequence).

The rearrangement joins TRBV5-1 to TRBJ1-1; D is perhaps TRBD1 (5 bases). Germline V gives CDR1 SGHRS, CDR2 YFSETQ. The ends were cut back, 1 base at V and 8 bases at J, with 12 bases in the middle. This CDR3 comprises 13 residues. The CDR3 nucleotides are TGCGCCAGCAGCTTGATTGGCAGGGACGAAGCTTTCTTT. Amino acids: CASSLIGRDEAFF.

The gene calls are TRBV5-5 and TRBJ1-5; 8 bases are shared with TRBD1. From germline, CDR1 is SGHKS and CDR2 YYEKEE (reference sequence). V lost 0 bases and J lost 1; bases outside the gene matches: 6. This CDR3 comprises 17 residues. This CDR3 is CASSLGVQGASNQPQHF. The CDR3 nucleotides read TGTGCCAGCAGCTTGGGAGTTCAGGGGGCAAGCAATCAGCCCCAGCATTTT.

This clone was found once. V is TRBV7-2 and J is TRBJ1-1; 7 positions agree with TRBD1. Germline V gene lookup returns CDR1 SGHTA and CDR2 FQGNSA. With 4 bases clipped from V and 5 bases from J, the junction kept 10 bases outside the gene matches. The CDR3 is 15 amino acids. The CDR3 sequence is CASSSLGQSTTEAFF. Written as DNA, the CDR3 is TGTGCCAGCAGCTCGCTGGGACAGAGTACTACTGAAGCTTTCTTT.

The chain carries TRBV4-1 and TRBJ1-4; D is perhaps TRBD1 (5 bases). In germline, CDR1 is MGHRA, CDR2 YSYEKL. The CDR3 contains 16 residues. V was cut by 2 bases and J by 0 bases, with 10 bases left in between. Here the CDR3 reads CASSQRLGPTNEKLFF. In DNA, the CDR3 is TGCGCCAGCAGCCAAAGGTTGGGGCCAACTAATGAAAAACTGTTTTTT.